This TCR beta chain comes out of a study of control samples from healthy donors and cancer patients. CDR3 length equals 14 residues. V lost 5 bases, J lost 7 bases, and 7 bases stayed unmatched. CDR1 MNHNY and CDR2 SVGAGI come from the germline V gene (reference sequence). The assay was immunoSEQ multiplex PCR, and TCRdb's table has in-frame clones only and misses some. Counted here are about 160,000 clones, 96% occurring once; the ten biggest clones make up approximately 1%. This sequence joins TRBV6-6 and TRBJ2-4, with TRBD2 identical over 8 bases. The TCR was taken from a woman aged 25 to 45 in good health. What was sequenced was blood. The CDR3 loop is CASSPAGTSNIQYF. CDR3 DNA: TGTGCCAGCAGTCCTGCCGGGACTAGTAACATTCAGTACTTC.